The T cell receptor (beta chain) under discussion was sequenced for a study of control samples from healthy donors and cancer patients. With V trimmed by 1 base and J by 3 bases, 9 bases remained unmatched. The CDR3 is made up of 18 amino acids. Germline V gene data show CDR1 as SGHVS and CDR2 as FNYEAQ. The repertoire was sequenced with immunoSEQ multiplex PCR; TCRdb's copy has only in-frame clones and lacks some. The sample has under 450,000 clones; over 75% are singletons. The source is a man aged 35-49 years with head and neck cancer. The chain has TRBV7-6 and TRBJ2-7, with 13 bases matching TRBD2. Sequencing was carried out using PBMCs. CDR3 loop: CASSLGAQRTSGSYEQYF. The CDR3 DNA reads as TGTGCCAGCAGCTTAGGCGCTCAAAGGACTAGCGGGAGCTACGAGCAGTACTTC.